This TCR beta chain was identified in a study of primary melanoma T cells and metastatic recurrence (dated by TCRdb to 2020 to 2021). As for the study more broadly: The cohort consisted of roughly 200 primary melanomas of stage T2 to T4, each more than 1 mm thick. The study examined whether T-cell fraction and T-cell repertoire clonality in primary melanoma tumors predicted patient outcome. The T-cell fraction measured by TCR beta sequencing was compared against progression-free survival as the clinical outcome. The sequencing-derived T-cell fraction was compared with histopathological grading of tumor-infiltrating lymphocytes.

General findings and caveats noted by the study authors: The authors presented an effective T-cell-mediated antitumor response in primary melanoma only as a suggestion and not as a demonstrated mechanism. A T-cell fraction above 20% appeared protective regardless of ulceration status, mitotic rate or nodal disease. Reportedly, adding T-cell fraction to tumor thickness improved progression-free survival prediction more than adding any other histopathological variable did. Progression-free survival was reportedly predicted by the tumor T-cell fraction independently of thickness, ulceration, mitotic rate and age.

The library was built by means of the immunoSEQ multiplex PCR assay. Primary melanoma tumor tissue underwent high-throughput sequencing of the T-cell receptor beta chain. The authors processed their data as follows. TCRB CDR3 sharing between samples and the distribution of insertions and deletions were included in the repertoire analyses. A gradient-boosted model ranked the predictive value of the T-cell fraction against histopathological variables. TCRdb's version of the immuneACCESS table is confined to in-frame rearrangements and falls short of the full clone set. An unresolved V gene accounts for under half of the shortfall where checked; the remainder is of unknown origin. V, J and clone size reflect that table, while D and trimming were determined from the DNA. This sample gives over a thousand clones in total; over 65% of them show up just once. The top ten hold 20% to 25% of the sample. The primary melanoma of each patient had been surgically resected and was considered potentially curable but at risk of metastatic recurrence.

Trimming costs V 5 bases and J 4 bases, and their ends lie 20 bases apart. Taken from the germline V gene, the CDR1 and CDR2 loops are SGHNT and YENEEA. There are 16 amino acids in the CDR3, from cysteine to phenylalanine inclusive. Only the CDR3 region is kept as DNA, spanning 48 bases read in frame from base 1. Comment on this clone: Its specific antigen is unknown. Base qualities are missing; no much larger clone stands one base away.

The clonotype comes from a human donor with melanoma. The specimen sequenced was melanoma tumor tissue. The rearranged segments are TRBV11-3 and TRBJ2-5; the D gene may be TRBD1 or TRBD2, since each aligns over 6 bases. The DNA reads TGTGCCAGCAGCCACTTTCGGTCGGGGGCCGGAGAGACCCAGTACTTC. This yields the protein CASSHFRSGAGETQYF. With the portions outside the CDR3 filled from the reference TRBV11-3 and TRBJ2-5 genes, the complete variable region becomes EAGVVQSPRYKIIEKKQPVAFWCNPISGHNTLYWYLQNLGQGPELLIRYENEEAVDDSQLPKDRFSAERLKGVDSTLKIQPAELGDSAVYLCASSHFRSGAGETQYFGPGTRLLVL.